A single sample gave rise to the 2 T cell receptor beta chains below, sequenced in a study of T cells in Graves' hyperthyroidism and ophthalmopathy. The investigators amplified TCR beta CDR3 regions from RNA transcripts. The HTBI set primed first-round TCR CDR3 RT-PCR. TCRdb reanalysed the multiplex PCR reads using MiXCR and keeps one entry per CDR3 protein. Of hundreds of thousands of distinct CDR3 sequences listed, 45% were seen once; the top ten hold less than 8.5%. Sequences were obtained from peripheral blood or thyroid tissue (not recorded which). These receptors all stem from an adult man with Graves' disease, either hyperthyroidism or ophthalmopathy (not recorded which).

There are a few counts of this clonotype. V usage is TRBV7-9 and J usage is TRBJ1-3, with unresolved D. The V gene lost 4 bases and the J gene lost 0 bases, with 13 bases spanning the gap. This CDR3 contains 16 residues. Germline lookup yields CDR1 SEHNR and CDR2 FQNEAQ (reference sequence). CDR3 nucleotide sequence: TGTGCCAGCAGCTCCCGGACCGACGGCTCTGGAAACACCATATATTTT. Protein sequence: CASSSRTDGSGNTIYF.

The chain combines TRBV20-1 with TRBJ2-5; the match to TRBD2 covers 11 bases. The CDR3 covers 13 residues. CDR1 and CDR2 (germline): DFQATT, SNEGSKA (reference sequence). Germline trimming cut 7 bases from V and 5 bases from J; bases unmatched to any gene: 6. The CDR3 protein is CSGTSGQGETQYF. CDR3 sequence (DNA): TGCAGTGGGACTAGCGGGCAGGGGGAGACCCAGTACTTC.